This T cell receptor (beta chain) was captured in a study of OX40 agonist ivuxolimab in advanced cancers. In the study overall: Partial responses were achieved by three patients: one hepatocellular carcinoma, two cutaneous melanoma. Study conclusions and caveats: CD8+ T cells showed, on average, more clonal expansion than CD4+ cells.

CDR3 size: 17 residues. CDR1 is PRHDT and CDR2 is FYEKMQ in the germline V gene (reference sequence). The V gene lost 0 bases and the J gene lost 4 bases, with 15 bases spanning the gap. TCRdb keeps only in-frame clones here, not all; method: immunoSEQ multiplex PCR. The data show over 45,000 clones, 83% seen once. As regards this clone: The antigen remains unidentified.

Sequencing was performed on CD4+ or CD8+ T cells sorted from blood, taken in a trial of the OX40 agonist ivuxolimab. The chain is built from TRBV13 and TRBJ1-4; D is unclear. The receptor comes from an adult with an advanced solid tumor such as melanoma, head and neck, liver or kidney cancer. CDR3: CASSLGRRSAGNEKLFF. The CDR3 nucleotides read TGTGCCAGCAGCTTAGGCAGGCGTTCCGCGGGTAATGAAAAACTGTTTTTT.